The sequence of this T cell receptor beta chain was determined in a study of blood T cell repertoires in COVID-19. Study background: The samples span acute and convalescent COVID-19 from the United States, Italy and Spain.

This clone was seen once. Here immunoSEQ multiplex PCR was the method, and the copy in TCRdb shows in-frame clones only, minus some. Of some 200,000 clones detected, roughly 85% appear once; the ten largest clones hold 9.5% to 15%. V was clipped by 4 bases and J by 4 bases, with 5 bases between them. The CDR3 runs 12 residues. Germline V gene data show CDR1 as LGHDT and CDR2 as YNNKEL (reference sequence). The sample comprised peripheral blood. The V and J genes are TRBV3-1 (or the pseudogene TRBV3-2) and TRBJ2-1; D call uncertain. The source is a young woman who had recovered from COVID-19. The CDR3 region is CASSPAYNEQFF. For the CDR3, the DNA is TGTGCCAGCAGCCCAGCGTACAATGAGCAGTTCTTC.